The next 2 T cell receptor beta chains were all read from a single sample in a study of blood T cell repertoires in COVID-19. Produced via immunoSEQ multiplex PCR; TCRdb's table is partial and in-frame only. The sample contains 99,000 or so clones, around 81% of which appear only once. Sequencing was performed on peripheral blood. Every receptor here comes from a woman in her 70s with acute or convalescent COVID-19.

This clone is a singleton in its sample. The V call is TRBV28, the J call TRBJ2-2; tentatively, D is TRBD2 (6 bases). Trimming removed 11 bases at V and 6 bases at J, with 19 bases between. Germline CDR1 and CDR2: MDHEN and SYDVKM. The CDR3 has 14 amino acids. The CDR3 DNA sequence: TGTGCCGTCAGGTCGGACGGCGGGGCCGGGGAGCTGTTTTTT. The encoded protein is CAVRSDGGAGELFF.

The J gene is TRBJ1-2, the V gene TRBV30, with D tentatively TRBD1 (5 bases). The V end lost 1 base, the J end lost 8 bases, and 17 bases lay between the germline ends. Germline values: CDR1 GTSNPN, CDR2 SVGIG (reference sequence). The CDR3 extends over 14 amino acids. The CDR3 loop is CAWSEGVHSGGYTF. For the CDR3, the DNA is TGTGCCTGGAGTGAAGGGGTTCACAGTGGGGGCTACACCTTC.